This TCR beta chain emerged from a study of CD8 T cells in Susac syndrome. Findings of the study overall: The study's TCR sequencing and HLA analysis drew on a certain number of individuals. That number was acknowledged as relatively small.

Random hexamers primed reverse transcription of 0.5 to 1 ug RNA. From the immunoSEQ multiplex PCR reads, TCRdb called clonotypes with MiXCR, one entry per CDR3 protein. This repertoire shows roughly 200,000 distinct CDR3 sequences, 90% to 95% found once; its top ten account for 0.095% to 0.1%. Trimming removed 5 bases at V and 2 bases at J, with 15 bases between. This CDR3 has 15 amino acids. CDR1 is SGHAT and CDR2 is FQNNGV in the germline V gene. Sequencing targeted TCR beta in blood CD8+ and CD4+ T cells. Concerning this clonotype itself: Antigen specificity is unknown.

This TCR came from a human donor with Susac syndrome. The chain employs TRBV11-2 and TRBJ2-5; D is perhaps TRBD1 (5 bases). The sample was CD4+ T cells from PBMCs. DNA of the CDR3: TGTGCCAGCAGCGTCCGGACAATGTCTCAAGAGACCCAGTACTTC. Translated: CASSVRTMSQETQYF.